The 26 T cell receptor beta chains presented below share a single source sample, sequenced in a study of blood T cell repertoires in COVID-19. Data came from immunoSEQ multiplex PCR; TCRdb stores just in-frame clones and leaves some out. The sample has just under 150,000 clones, more than 75% seen once. Specimen: peripheral blood. These receptors all stem from a woman aged 45 to 65 with active or convalescent COVID-19.

The genes are TRBV19 and TRBJ1-5; 9 positions match TRBD1. Per germline, CDR1 LNHDA and CDR2 SQIVND (reference sequence). CDR3 size: 16 residues. V trimming: 5 bases; J trimming: 4 bases; junction bases outside the gene matches: 9. The CDR3 sequence: CASSVSGTGINQPQHF. CDR3 bases: TGTGCCAGTAGTGTATCCGGGACAGGGATAAATCAGCCCCAGCATTTT. Looking up the rest from reference TRBV19 and TRBJ1-5 gives the full variable domain: DGGITQSPKYLFRKEGQNVTLSCEQNLNHDAMYWYRQDPGQGLRLIYYSQIVNDFQKGDIAEGYSVSREKKESFPLTVTSAQKNPTAFYLCASSVSGTGINQPQHFGDGTRLSIL.

The chain employs TRBV2 and TRBJ1-4; D may be TRBD1 (6 bases). CDR1 and CDR2 from the germline V gene are SNHLY and FYNNEI. This CDR3 region has 15 residues. Trimming cost V 6 bases and J 3 bases, with 14 bases left between them. CDR3 sequence (DNA): TGTGCCAGCAGGGTTACAGGGCATTCTAATGAAAAACTGTTTTTT. Protein sequence: CASRVTGHSNEKLFF.

V usage is TRBV3-1 (or the pseudogene TRBV3-2) and J usage is TRBJ1-1; unclear D gene. Germline lookup yields CDR1 LGHDT and CDR2 YNNKEL (reference sequence). Between the trimmed V and J ends, which lost 3 bases and 5 bases, there was a span of 10 bases. This CDR3 spans 13 amino acids. The CDR3 protein is CASSQTSGTEAFF. CDR3 nucleotide sequence: TGTGCCAGCAGCCAGACTAGTGGGACTGAAGCTTTCTTT.

The V call is TRBV11-2, the J call TRBJ2-3; 7 bases are a match to TRBD2. V trimming: 5 bases; J trimming: 0 bases; junction bases outside the gene matches: 8. CDR3 length: 16 residues. CDR1 is SGHAT and CDR2 is FQNNGV in the germline V gene. The CDR3 DNA reads as TGTGCCAGCAGCCTCCTGGGGGGGGGAAGCACAGATACGCAGTATTTT. This gives the protein CASSLLGGGSTDTQYF. Variable domain in full (rest from reference TRBV11-2 and TRBJ2-3): EAGVAQSPRYKIIEKRQSVAFWCNPISGHATLYWYQQILGQGPKLLIQFQNNGVVDDSQLPKDRFSAERLKGVDSTLKIQPAKLEDSAVYLCASSLLGGGSTDTQYFGPGTRLTVL.

This clone was seen just once. V usage is TRBV11-2 and J usage is TRBJ2-3; TRBD2 matches 13 bases. Germline V gives CDR1 SGHAT, CDR2 FQNNGV. CDR3 length: 19 amino acids. The trim removed 2 bases at V and 2 bases at J, leaving 10 bases unmatched. CDR3 sequence reads: CASSLRVSGTSGVTDTQYF. The CDR3, as DNA: TGTGCCAGCAGCTTAAGAGTATCTGGGACTAGCGGGGTCACAGATACGCAGTATTTT. Combining the CDR3 with reference TRBV11-2 and TRBJ2-3 gives the whole variable domain EAGVAQSPRYKIIEKRQSVAFWCNPISGHATLYWYQQILGQGPKLLIQFQNNGVVDDSQLPKDRFSAERLKGVDSTLKIQPAKLEDSAVYLCASSLRVSGTSGVTDTQYFGPGTRLTVL.

The V and J genes are TRBV29-1 and TRBJ1-1; tentatively, D is TRBD1 (6 bases). From germline, CDR1 is SQVTM and CDR2 ANQGSEA. Trimming removed 7 bases at V and 2 bases at J, with 14 bases between. The CDR3 covers 13 residues. DNA of the CDR3: TGCAGCGGTGCCGGACAGAGTAACACTGAAGCTTTCTTT. It is translated as CSGAGQSNTEAFF.

V usage is TRBV6-6 and J usage is TRBJ1-4; D might be TRBD1 (5 bases). This CDR3 has 15 amino acids. Germline V lookup: CDR1 MNHNY, CDR2 SVGAGI (reference sequence). Trimming stripped 4 bases from V and 10 bases from J, with 19 bases between. This CDR3 is CASSSVGGRDGKLFF. The CDR3 coding sequence is TGTGCCAGCAGTTCCGTCGGGGGAAGGGACGGAAAACTGTTTTTT.

This rearrangement joins TRBV29-1 to TRBJ2-1; 9 bases are shared with TRBD2. CDR1 SQVTM and CDR2 ANQGSEA come from the germline V gene. V dropped 4 bases and J dropped 1; count of bases not matched to a gene: 5. CDR3 size: 15 residues. The CDR3 here is CSVVGAGGSYNEQFF. In DNA form, the CDR3 reads TGCAGCGTTGTGGGGGCGGGAGGGTCCTACAATGAGCAGTTCTTC.

The chain combines TRBV6-1 with TRBJ2-5, with D possibly TRBD1 on 5 matching bases. The V gene's germline CDR1 is MNHNS and CDR2 SASEGT. The CDR3 extends over 16 amino acids. Trimming removed 1 base at V and 0 bases at J, with 12 bases between. The CDR3: CASSEGWSGNQETQYF. Here the CDR3 DNA reads TGTGCCAGCAGTGAAGGGTGGTCAGGGAACCAAGAGACCCAGTACTTC.

The rearrangement joins TRBV13 to TRBJ1-1; D is undetermined. This CDR3 has 16 residues. From germline, CDR1 is PRHDT and CDR2 FYEKMQ (reference sequence). V was clipped by 2 bases and J by 3 bases, with 16 bases between them. The DNA of the CDR3 is TGTGCCAGCAGCTTATGGGCGGAAGGGAGGGACACTGAAGCTTTCTTT. Amino acid sequence: CASSLWAEGRDTEAFF.

V is TRBV29-1 and J is TRBJ2-1; 7 positions match TRBD1. V trimming: 7 bases; J trimming: 4 bases; junction bases outside the gene matches: 4. Germline loops: CDR1 SQVTM, CDR2 ANQGSEA. The CDR3 length is 12 residues. The CDR3 is CSDVQGYNEQFF. DNA of the CDR3: TGCAGCGACGTACAGGGGTACAATGAGCAGTTCTTC.

The rearrangement links TRBV18 to TRBJ1-6; 12 bases are a match to TRBD1. Germline values: CDR1 KGHSH, CDR2 LQKENI. The CDR3 consists of 15 residues. Trimming cost V 3 bases and J 7 bases; bases outside gene matches: 1. In DNA form, the CDR3 reads TGTGCCAGCTCACCGGGGACAGGGGGCAATTCACCCCTCCACTTT. Protein: CASSPGTGGNSPLHF.

A word on this clone: The sample holds other DNA sequences that translate to the same CDR3. This chain connects TRBV7-3 to TRBJ1-1; unclear D gene. The CDR3 is 13 residues long. Per the germline V gene, CDR1 is SGHTA and CDR2 is FQGTGA. With 3 bases removed from V and 1 base from J, the gap between germline ends came to 6 bases. CDR3: CASSLAENTEAFF. In nucleotides, the CDR3 is TGTGCCAGCAGCTTGGCAGAGAACACTGAAGCTTTCTTT.

This clone was counted once. The CDR3 here is CASSLETGINYGYTF. CDR3 sequence (DNA): TGTGCCAGCAGCCTCGAGACCGGGATCAACTATGGCTACACCTTC. The chain has TRBV4-2 and TRBJ1-2; D not certain. From germline, CDR1 is LGHNA and CDR2 YNFKEQ. The CDR3 consists of 15 residues. V lost 4 bases and J lost 2, with 14 bases in between.

This clone was observed a few times. The chain has TRBV9 and TRBJ2-1; 9 bases are shared with TRBD1. V shed 4 bases and J 7 bases; nucleotides not matched to a gene: 9. Germline-derived CDR1 and CDR2 are SGDLS and YYNGEE. CDR3 length equals 15 residues. The CDR3 is CASSLTGTGWNEQFF. The CDR3 DNA is TGTGCCAGCAGCTTAACCGGGACAGGGTGGAATGAGCAGTTCTTC.

V and J are TRBV5-4 and TRBJ2-1; D might be TRBD1 (6 bases). This CDR3 is 15 amino acids long. Germline values: CDR1 SGHNT, CDR2 YYREEE (reference sequence). Trimming shortened V by 5 bases and J by 9 bases, and 21 bases separated the two germline ends. The CDR3 spells CASRNRGGEAGEQFF. The DNA of the CDR3 is TGTGCCAGCAGAAATAGAGGGGGAGAAGCAGGTGAGCAGTTCTTC.

V and J are TRBV4-2 and TRBJ2-3; 14 bases agree with TRBD2. V shed 1 base and J 4 bases; nucleotides not matched to a gene: 1. CDR1 LGHNA and CDR2 YNFKEQ come from the germline V gene. CDR3 length: 16 amino acids. The CDR3 here is CASSQGLAGGPDTQYF. CDR3 nucleotide sequence: TGTGCCAGCAGCCAAGGACTAGCGGGGGGGCCAGATACGCAGTATTTT.

For the CDR3, the DNA is TGCGCCAGCAGCTTGGGTAGCGGTAGCACAGATACGCAGTATTTT. This sequence encodes CASSLGSGSTDTQYF. V is TRBV5-1 and J is TRBJ2-3, with D possibly TRBD2 on 6 matching bases. CDR1 SGHRS and CDR2 YFSETQ come from the germline V gene. CDR3 length: 15 amino acids. The ends were cut back, 0 bases at V and 0 bases at J, with 8 bases in the middle. Drawing the rest from reference TRBV5-1 and TRBJ2-3, the complete variable domain is KAGVTQTPRYLIKTRGQQVTLSCSPISGHRSVSWYQQTPGQGLQFLFEYFSETQRNKGNFPGRFSGRQFSNSRSEMNVSTLELGDSALYLCASSLGSGSTDTQYFGPGTRLTVL.

The rearrangement uses TRBV6-2 or TRBV6-3 and TRBJ2-7; 11 positions agree with TRBD2. The junction had 15 bases not matched to a gene; V was cut back by 2 bases and J by 6 bases. The CDR3 is 18 amino acids. CDR1 is MNHEY and CDR2 is SVGEGT in the germline V gene. CDR3 residues: CASSYAATSGGPRGEQYF. CDR3 nucleotides: TGTGCCAGCAGTTACGCCGCCACTAGCGGGGGCCCCCGGGGCGAGCAGTACTTC.

The chain has TRBV4-1 and TRBJ1-2; D call uncertain. This CDR3 is 13 amino acids long. Trimming took off 0 bases at V and 5 bases at J, with 7 bases between the two ends. CDR1 and CDR2 from the germline V gene are MGHRA and YSYEKL. The CDR3 DNA reads as TGCGCCAGCAGCCAAGACGATCTATATGGCTACACCTTC. Its translation: CASSQDDLYGYTF.

The chain links TRBV6-6 to TRBJ2-2, with 14 bases aligning to TRBD2. This CDR3 has 17 amino acids. J gave up 6 bases and V 5 bases, and 8 bases lay outside the gene matches. Germline V lookup: CDR1 MNHNY, CDR2 SVGAGI (reference sequence). CDR3 coding DNA: TGTGCCAGCAGTCGGACTAGCGGGGGGACCGTGGCCGGGGAGCTGTTTTTT. Translation: CASSRTSGGTVAGELFF.

The V gene is TRBV4-3, the J gene TRBJ2-7; D may be TRBD2 (5 bases). V lost 1 base and J lost 7, with 14 bases in between. Germline assignment: CDR1 LGHNA and CDR2 YSLEER. This CDR3 contains 14 residues. CDR3 in amino acids: CASSQGAHRGEQYF. The CDR3 bases are TGCGCCAGCAGCCAAGGGGCCCATCGAGGGGAGCAGTACTTC.

The chain combines TRBV5-1 with TRBJ1-1, with TRBD1 matching over 7 bases. Per germline, CDR1 SGHRS and CDR2 YFSETQ. V shed 4 bases and J 5 bases; nucleotides not matched to a gene: 8. The CDR3 extends over 14 amino acids. DNA for the CDR3: TGCGCCAGCAGCAGACAGGGTTCCAAAACTGAAGCTTTCTTT. Its translation: CASSRQGSKTEAFF.

The gene calls are TRBV5-1 and TRBJ2-1, with D possibly matching TRBD2 (5 bases). Trimming removed 4 bases from V and 10 bases from J, with 18 bases in between. Germline V gives CDR1 SGHRS, CDR2 YFSETQ. The CDR3 length is 14 residues. The DNA of the CDR3 is TGCGCCAGCAGCCAAATATCCGGGAATGGGGAGCAGTTCTTC. Protein product: CASSQISGNGEQFF.

The CDR3 region has the DNA TGCAGCGTTACCCTCTTGGGACAGTACCAAGAGACCCAGTACTTC. This codes for CSVTLLGQYQETQYF. The chain combines TRBV29-1 with TRBJ2-5; 7 bases line up with TRBD1. After removal of 5 bases from V and 0 bases from J, the junction contained 9 bases not matched to a gene. The CDR3 loop spans 15 amino acids. Germline V gene lookup returns CDR1 SQVTM and CDR2 ANQGSEA.

This chain uses TRBV2 with TRBJ1-5; D is unclear. V lost 6 bases to trimming and J lost 2 bases, with 8 bases between them. Germline loops: CDR1 SNHLY, CDR2 FYNNEI. This CDR3 spans 13 amino acids. CDR3 protein: CASRVSGNQPQHF. CDR3 in DNA: TGTGCCAGCAGGGTTTCGGGCAATCAGCCCCAGCATTTT.